Given below is one T cell receptor beta chain in context. No antigen is known for it. No much larger clonotype is one base removed from it; base qualities were not supplied. This sample was taken from a study of vaccination and CD4 T cells after COVID-19 (dated by TCRdb to 2021 to 2024). With regard to the full study: Convalescent patients had a positive SARS-CoV-2 result on nasal swab PCR, and of these patients, several had mild disease and one had severe disease. The convalescent cohort comprised six males and four females, including two Hispanic individuals, seven Caucasians, two Asians and one multiracial person. Each participant got two doses of either the Pfizer-BioNTech BNT162b2 vaccine (n=8) or the Moderna mRNA-1273 vaccine (n=2). Post-COVID blood samples were collected from convalescent patients a median of approximately 93 days after diagnosis, with a range of about 30 to 170 days. Post-vaccine blood samples were taken a median of around 77 days after the second vaccine dose, with a range of roughly 13 to 250 days. A few convalescent patients gave samples both early after vaccination (day 14) and late after vaccination (days 161 to 241). Overlapping spike peptide pools from SARS-CoV-2 and from the common cold coronaviruses HCoV-NL63, HCoV-OC43 and HCoV-229E were used as culture stimuli. Control cultures received a CEFX viral epitope pool as the positive control, an HIV-1 Nef peptide pool as the negative control, or no peptide. In 10 COVID-19 convalescent patients and 4 infection-naive healthy vaccine recipients, researchers compared the spike-specific CD4+ TCR repertoire from before mRNA vaccination with the repertoire from after. The paper's findings and limits, for the study overall: An increase in the median number of SARS-CoV-2-reactive clonotypes from 21 after infection to 35 to 40 after vaccination was observed, but the change was not found to be significant. The number of convalescent patients in the study was relatively small, and the study did not examine early timepoints following natural infection. In convalescent patients, nearly all vaccine-specific clones (304 of 307) were found to be mono-reactive for SARS-CoV-2 spike rather than cross-reactive with common cold coronaviruses. Among convalescent patients, a median about 86% of the SARS-CoV-2-reactive clones seen after vaccination appeared only after vaccination, which suggests priming specific to the vaccine.

The library was generated by PCR. DNA from cultured CD4+ T cells underwent TCR sequencing with the Oncomine TCR Beta short-read assay at the Johns Hopkins FTIC core. The QIAamp micro DNA kit was used to extract genomic DNA from the cultured CD4+ T cells. Oncomine TCR Beta libraries made from cultured CD4+ T cells were pooled using unique dual indexes and sequenced on an Illumina iSeq 100. The authors processed their data as follows. Non-productive sequences were removed, and CDR3s not starting with C, not ending with F or W, or shorter than 7 amino acids were discarded. The MANAFEST web application identified antigen-specific clonotypes by comparing peptide-stimulated wells against reference wells and other culture wells. For a clone to be called positive, the clone needed an FDR below 0.05, an odds ratio above 5, and a productive frequency above 0.1% in at least two of three replicate wells. Clonotypes that were significantly expanded in both SARS-CoV-2 spike wells and at least one common cold coronavirus spike condition were defined as cross-reactive. Using R version 3.6.1, CDR3 homology was evaluated through Levenshtein distances (stringdist) along with unrooted phylogenetic trees (ape). TCRdb reprocessing: public reads trimmed at Q25 with fastp, clones called with MiXCR, in-frame beta chains kept. Each CDR3 protein gets just one entry, which takes the most common genes and DNA from the rows behind it. The V and J calls and clone size come from TCRdb's table, not from the authors' own analysis. In this sample the table shows about 22,000 distinct CDR3 sequences, 30% to 35% of which occur a single time. The top ten hold around 8.4% of the sample.

The meaning of the sample's time point label: late sampling 161 to 241 days after vaccination in a few convalescent patients. The treatment or condition label here, explained by the study, means: roughly nine-day PBMC culture with coronavirus spike peptide pools or control peptides (ViraFEST assay). The ViraFEST assay, used in the study, expanded antigen-specific T cells with peptide pools and then identified the expanded clonotypes through TCR sequencing. The convalescent patients' positive SARS-CoV-2 PCR tests fell between March and December 2020, which was before the Alpha, Beta and Delta variants emerged in the United States. PBMCs were cultured at 1.5 million to 2 million per well in IMDM supplemented with approximately 5.4% human AB serum and 8.5 to 10 IU/ml IL-2, with about 11 ug/ml peptide pools added. Half of the culture medium was replaced with fresh IL-2-containing medium on days 3 and 7. Once the cells had been in culture for roughly 10 days, the EasySep CD4+ T cell isolation kit was used to isolate CD4+ T cells by negative selection. Ficoll-Paque Plus gradient centrifugation was used to isolate PBMCs from whole blood, and the isolated PBMCs were then either used fresh or cryopreserved at -140C. Each culture condition was generally run in triplicate wells.

Taken from cysteine to phenylalanine, the CDR3 has 14 residues. Only CDR3 DNA remains: 42 bases, in frame from the first base. The germline V gene yields KGHSH for CDR1 and LQKENI for CDR2. Trimming removed 5 bases from V and 13 bases from J, leaving 18 bases between the germline ends. The source of this sequence is a human donor who had recovered from COVID-19. This sample comprised CD4+ T cells from blood, cultured in vitro, obtained about 7 months after SARS-CoV-2 vaccination. Recombination linked TRBV18 to TRBJ1-6, with TRBD1 tentatively as D gene (6 bases match). CDR3 protein: CASSTQGQGQPLHF. The DNA is as follows: TGTGCCAGCTCAACTCAGGGGCAGGGTCAGCCCCTCCACTTT.